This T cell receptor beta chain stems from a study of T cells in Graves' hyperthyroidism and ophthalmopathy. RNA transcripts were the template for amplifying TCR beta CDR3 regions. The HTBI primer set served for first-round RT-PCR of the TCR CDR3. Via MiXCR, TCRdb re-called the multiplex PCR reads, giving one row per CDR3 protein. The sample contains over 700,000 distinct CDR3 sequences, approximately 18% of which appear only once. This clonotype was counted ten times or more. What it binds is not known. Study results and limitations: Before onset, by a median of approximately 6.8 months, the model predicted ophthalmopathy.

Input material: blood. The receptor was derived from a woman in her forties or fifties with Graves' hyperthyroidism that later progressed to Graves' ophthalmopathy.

The CDR3 region has the DNA TGCGCCAGCACTGGAGGTAGTAATAATTCACCCCTCCACTTT. Protein product: CASTGGSNNSPLHF. The chain recombines TRBV5-1 with TRBJ1-6; D is undetermined. CDR1 is SGHRS, CDR2 YFSETQ, per germline. The CDR3 has 14 amino acids. Trimming cost V 6 bases and J 5 bases, with 12 bases left between them.